Listed below are T cell receptor beta chains from one sample, sequenced in a study of OX40 agonist ivuxolimab in advanced cancers. Some clones are missing from TCRdb's copy, which holds only in-frame ones; the method was immunoSEQ multiplex PCR. The sample carries around 60,000 clones, roughly 87% recorded once. Sequenced material: CD4+ or CD8+ T cells sorted from blood, taken in a trial of the OX40 agonist ivuxolimab. Source of these receptors: an adult with an advanced solid tumor such as melanoma, head and neck, liver or kidney cancer. CDR3s leave out the opening cysteine and the closing phenylalanine or tryptophan. Fields, in order: CDR3 protein, V gene, J gene.

ASEGQLNTEAF	TRBV7-3	TRBJ1-1
GGGDYNYGYT	TRBV30	TRBJ1-2
ASSVGGGTTGNTIY	TRBV9	TRBJ1-3
ASSLEQGSYGYT	TRBV7-9	TRBJ1-2
ASSPAPWGGYT	TRBV6-4	TRBJ1-2
ASSRLAGGYNEQF	TRBV5-6	TRBJ2-1
ASSAASGGVQY	TRBV6-4	TRBJ2-4
ASSLPTGTGGEKLF	TRBV7-9	TRBJ1-4
ASSNPAANVLT	TRBV7-2	TRBJ2-6
ASSLGRTSGTTGELF	TRBV11-1	TRBJ2-2
ASSQDGYKETQY	TRBV4-1	TRBJ2-5
AWSLGGWNTGELF	TRBV30	TRBJ2-2
ASSLGQAGQETQY	TRBV28	TRBJ2-5
ASRQDPGTSYEQY	TRBV4-1	TRBJ2-7
ASSVRGVLTGHEQF	TRBV7-3	TRBJ2-1
ASSQTAVEQY	TRBV14	TRBJ2-7
ASSIYPMDEQF	TRBV19	TRBJ2-1
ASTIKQGAGYGYT	TRBV5-4	TRBJ1-2
ASSYPGRPITDTQY	TRBV6-5	TRBJ2-3
SAGPDGYT	TRBV20-1	TRBJ1-2
ASSNGQSLNYGYT	TRBV19	TRBJ1-2
ASSLGTSGANVLT	TRBV5-1	TRBJ2-6
ASNLPGTSGRTDTQY	TRBV28	TRBJ2-3
AHPLAQGGNEQF	TRBV5-4	TRBJ2-1
ASSLGYNSPLH	TRBV7-9	TRBJ1-6
ASRLTPDEQY	TRBV6-5	TRBJ2-7
ATSRDQTSGSSHEQF	TRBV15	TRBJ2-1
ASSMPGNTGELF	TRBV19	TRBJ2-2
ASSPLEGTETQY	TRBV18	TRBJ2-5
AILGGMYNEQF	TRBV10-3	TRBJ2-1
ASSIEVEQY	TRBV7-9	TRBJ2-7
SVSGVANEKLF	TRBV29-1	TRBJ1-4
ASSPRSSPRDGGYGYT	TRBV5-6	TRBJ1-2